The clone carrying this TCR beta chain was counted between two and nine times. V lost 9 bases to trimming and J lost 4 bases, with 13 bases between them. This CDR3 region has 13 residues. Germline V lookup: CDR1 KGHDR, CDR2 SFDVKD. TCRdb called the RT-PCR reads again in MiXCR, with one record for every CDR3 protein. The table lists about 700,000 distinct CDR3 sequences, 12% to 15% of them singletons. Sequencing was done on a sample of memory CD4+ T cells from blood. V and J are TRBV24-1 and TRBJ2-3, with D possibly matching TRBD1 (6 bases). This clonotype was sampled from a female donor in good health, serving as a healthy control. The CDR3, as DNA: TGTGCCACCTCCGAACAGGGTTCAGATACGCAGTATTTT. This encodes CATSEQGSDTQYF.